Shown below are 16 T cell receptor beta chains from a single sample sequenced in a study of CD8 T cells in ankylosing spondylitis. Study-wide results and caveats: Characteristic, it appeared, of ankylosing spondylitis blood was a TCR beta motif of about eight highly homologous variants.

These receptors have no identified antigens. TCRdb redid the calling of the 5' RACE reads with MiXCR, one entry per CDR3 protein. The sample contains about 450,000 distinct CDR3 sequences, roughly 25% of which appear only once. What was sequenced was blood, either unsorted or a sorted T cell fraction (not recorded which). The origin of the receptors is a male donor with ankylosing spondylitis.

The chain carries TRBV5-1 and TRBJ2-1, with 9 bases lining up with TRBD2. V was clipped by 4 bases and J by 2 bases; unmatched bases: 4. Germline values: CDR1 SGHRS, CDR2 YFSETQ. The CDR3 spans 15 residues. CDR3 region: CASSASGIAYNEQFF. CDR3 DNA: TGCGCCAGCAGCGCTAGCGGGATCGCCTACAATGAGCAGTTCTTC. The entire variable domain, with the rest obtained from reference TRBV5-1 and TRBJ2-1, is as follows: KAGVTQTPRYLIKTRGQQVTLSCSPISGHRSVSWYQQTPGQGLQFLFEYFSETQRNKGNFPGRFSGRQFSNSRSEMNVSTLELGDSALYLCASSASGIAYNEQFFGPGTRLTVL.

There are a few counts of this clonotype. The chain joins TRBV18 to TRBJ2-5; either TRBD1 or TRBD2 may fit D (5 bases each). In germline, CDR1 is KGHSH, CDR2 LQKENI. Trimming cost V 6 bases and J 0 bases, with 14 bases left between them. The CDR3 has 15 amino acids. The CDR3: CASSRSGTDQETQYF. CDR3 nucleotides: TGTGCCAGCTCCCGGAGTGGGACGGACCAAGAGACCCAGTACTTC.

This CDR3 is CASSQETGSQPQHF. CDR3 bases: TGTGCCAGCAGCCAAGAAACAGGGAGTCAGCCCCAGCATTTT. This chain joins TRBV4-2 and TRBJ1-5, with a tentative D call TRBD1 (6 bases). The CDR3 runs 14 residues. The germline V gene encodes CDR1 LGHNA and CDR2 YNFKEQ. V lost 0 bases and J 6 bases, leaving 9 bases between the germline ends.

There are a few counts of this clonotype. The chain has TRBV5-1 and TRBJ2-3, with D perhaps matching TRBD2 (6 bases). The V and J ends lost 7 bases and 6 bases respectively, with 12 bases between them. Germline CDR1 and CDR2: SGHRS and YFSETQ. The CDR3 extends over 12 amino acids. DNA of the CDR3: TGCGCCAGCCAAGCGGAGGGGGATACGCAGTATTTT. Protein: CASQAEGDTQYF.

The V gene is TRBV12-3 or TRBV12-4, the J gene TRBJ2-2; D not resolved. This CDR3 spans 17 amino acids. Trimming left V 6 bases short and J 4 bases short, with 21 bases between. CDR3 sequence reads: CASRKLLPAGSTGELFF. The CDR3 DNA follows: TGTGCCAGCAGGAAACTACTCCCAGCAGGTAGCACCGGGGAGCTGTTTTTT.

This chain links TRBV2 with TRBJ1-1, with D maybe TRBD1 (5 bases). The CDR3 covers 11 residues. Trimming took off 8 bases at V and 7 bases at J, with 11 bases between the two ends. Germline-derived CDR1 and CDR2 are SNHLY and FYNNEI. The CDR3 is CASRQQGEAFF. Written as DNA, the CDR3 is TGTGCCAGCCGGCAGCAGGGTGAAGCTTTCTTT. Combining the CDR3 with reference TRBV2 and TRBJ1-1 gives the whole variable domain EPEVTQTPSHQVTQMGQEVILRCVPISNHLYFYWYRQILGQKVEFLVSFYNNEISEKSEIFDDQFSVERPDGSNFTLKIRSTKLEDSAMYFCASRQQGEAFFGQGTRLTVV.

This clonotype was found a few times. This sequence joins TRBV24-1 and TRBJ1-1, with D unresolved. Trimming took off 0 bases at V and 9 bases at J, with 4 bases between the two ends. Germline loops: CDR1 KGHDR, CDR2 SFDVKD. The CDR3 sequence is 11 residues long. The CDR3 DNA reads TGTGCCACCAGTGATTTGCTTCAAGCTTTCTTT. Protein: CATSDLLQAFF.

This clonotype occurred a few times. The chain combines TRBV12-3 or TRBV12-4 with TRBJ2-3; D not certain. CDR3 size: 16 residues. V was trimmed by 5 bases and J by 2 bases, leaving 17 bases between them. CDR3 sequence (DNA): TGTGCCAGCAGTACCTCTCGGGCCCAAGACACAGATACGCAGTATTTT. This sequence encodes CASSTSRAQDTDTQYF.

J is TRBJ2-7 and V is TRBV20-1, with D perhaps matching TRBD1 (7 bases). CDR1 is DFQATT, CDR2 SNEGSKA, per germline (reference sequence). Trimming shortened V by 5 bases and J by 4 bases, and 15 bases separated the two germline ends. The CDR3 is 13 amino acids. CDR3 DNA: TGCAGTGCTCCCTCGGCAGGGGGGTACGAGCAGTACTTC. Translation gives CSAPSAGGYEQYF.

In its sample, this clonotype was seen a few times. In nucleotides, the CDR3 is TGCAGTGCTAGAGATCGGATGGAAGGCACAGATACGCAGTATTTT. Translation: CSARDRMEGTDTQYF. This rearrangement joins TRBV20-1 to TRBJ2-3, with no clear D. This CDR3 region has 15 residues. Trimming left V 0 bases short and J 1 base short, with 11 bases between. Germline CDR1 DFQATT, CDR2 SNEGSKA (reference sequence).

CDR3 amino acids: CASSLGPGSNNQPQHF. The CDR3 DNA sequence: TGTGCCAGCAGCTTAGGCCCAGGTTCAAACAATCAGCCCCAGCATTTT. The chain links TRBV7-2 to TRBJ1-5; D ambiguous. This CDR3 region has 16 residues. CDR1 is SGHTA, CDR2 FQGNSA, per germline. Trimming removed 1 base from V and 3 bases from J, with 13 bases in between. Based on the CDR3 plus reference TRBV7-2 and TRBJ1-5, the full variable domain is GAGVSQSPSNKVTEKGKDVELRCDPISGHTALYWYRQSLGQGLEFLIYFQGNSAPDKSGLPSDRFSAERTGGSVSTLTIQRTQQEDSAVYLCASSLGPGSNNQPQHFGDGTRLSIL.

This clonotype was picked up a small number of times. The rearrangement uses TRBV29-1 and TRBJ1-2, with D possibly TRBD1 on 6 matching bases. The CDR3 is made up of 16 amino acids. Germline CDR1 reads SQVTM; CDR2 reads ANQGSEA. Trimming took 8 bases from V and 4 from J, leaving 26 bases between them. CDR3 nucleotides: TGCAGCACCACCAGACAGGTGCGGAACCCATTCTATGGCTACACCTTC. This codes for CSTTRQVRNPFYGYTF.

The chain combines TRBV7-9 with TRBJ2-1; D call uncertain. The V gene's germline CDR1 is SEHNR and CDR2 FQNEAQ (reference sequence). CDR3 length equals 15 residues. Trimming stripped 2 bases from V and 7 bases from J, with 15 bases between. The DNA of the CDR3 is TGTGCCAGCAGCTTACCCTCGTCCATTATGAATGAGCAGTTCTTC. Encoded protein: CASSLPSSIMNEQFF.

There are many counts of this clonotype. This chain connects TRBV12-3 or TRBV12-4 to TRBJ2-2, with TRBD2 as a possible D gene (6 bases). The V end was cut by 1 base, the J end by 7 bases, with 10 bases between. This CDR3 is 14 amino acids long. The CDR3 spells CASSLVAGIGELFF. CDR3 sequence (DNA): TGTGCCAGCAGTTTAGTGGCGGGGATCGGGGAGCTGTTTTTT.

This clonotype was observed a few times. Relative to the germline gene, one junction end is altered; a read error may explain this. V and J are TRBV20-1 and TRBJ2-3; D is uncertain. The CDR3 totals 13 residues. CDR1 is DFQATT, CDR2 SNEGSKA, per germline (reference sequence). CDR3 sequence (DNA): TGCAGTGTTAGAACACGGAGCACAGATACGCAGTATTTT. This sequence encodes CSVRTRSTDTQYF.

The V and J genes are TRBV7-8 and TRBJ2-3, with 8 positions matching TRBD1. From germline, CDR1 is SGHVS and CDR2 FQNEAQ. V trimming: 7 bases; J trimming: 0 bases; junction bases outside the gene matches: 15. The CDR3 spans 18 residues. The CDR3 DNA sequence: TGTGCCAGCACCTCGGACAGGGTCCATTTTAGAAGCACAGATACGCAGTATTTT. Amino acids: CASTSDRVHFRSTDTQYF.